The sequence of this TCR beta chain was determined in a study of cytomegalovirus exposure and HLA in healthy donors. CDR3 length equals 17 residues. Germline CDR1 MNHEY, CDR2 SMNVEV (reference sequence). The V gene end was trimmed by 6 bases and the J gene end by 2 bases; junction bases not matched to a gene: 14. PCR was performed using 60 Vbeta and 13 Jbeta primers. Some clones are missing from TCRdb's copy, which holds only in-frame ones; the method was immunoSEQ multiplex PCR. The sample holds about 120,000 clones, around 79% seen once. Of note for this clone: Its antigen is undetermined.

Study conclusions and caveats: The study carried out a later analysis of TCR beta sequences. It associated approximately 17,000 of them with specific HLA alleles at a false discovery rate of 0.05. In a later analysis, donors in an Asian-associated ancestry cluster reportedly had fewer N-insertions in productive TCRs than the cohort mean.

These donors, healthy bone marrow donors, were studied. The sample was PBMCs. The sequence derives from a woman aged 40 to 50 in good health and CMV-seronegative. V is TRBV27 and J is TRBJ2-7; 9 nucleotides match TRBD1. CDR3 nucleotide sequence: TGTGCCAGCAGCCCTGACCGTGGGACAGGGCTCCCCTACGAGCAGTACTTC. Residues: CASSPDRGTGLPYEQYF.